This T cell receptor (beta chain) was sequenced during a study of memory CD4+ T cells and cytomegalovirus serostatus. The study, taken as a whole, reports: The CMV-associated TCR signature appears largely within the CD4+ memory repertoire. A US-trained random forest predicted CMV serostatus with median AUC approximately 0.9.

Using immunoSEQ multiplex PCR, the repertoire was profiled, and TCRdb retains in-frame clones only, with some absent. Among 40,000 to 45,000 clones listed, over 65% were seen once. The V and J ends lost 8 bases and 0 bases respectively, with 11 bases between them. From germline, CDR1 is MNHEY and CDR2 SMNVEV (reference sequence). This CDR3 contains 15 residues. The sort gate was single viable CD3+CD4+CD8-CD45RO+ cells for memory CD4+ T cells. Serum IgG to CMV pp150, pp28, p38 and p52 defined serostatus. As regards this clone: Its antigen is as yet unknown.

The origin of this receptor is an adult in good health and CMV-seronegative. Input material: memory CD4+ T cells from blood. This sequence joins TRBV27 and TRBJ1-6; D not resolved. The CDR3 region has the DNA TGTGCCAGCCGGAGGACGAGCTCCTATAATTCACCCCTCCACTTT. It translates to CASRRTSSYNSPLHF.